This is a list of T cell receptor beta chains from one sample in a study of cytotoxic CD8 clonotypes in ibrutinib-treated CLL. The protocol was immunoSEQ multiplex PCR, while the TCRdb copy is restricted to in-frame clones and leaves out a portion. The sample has about 250,000 clones, 70% seen once. The starting material was PBMCs, obtained after 24 months of ibrutinib treatment. Every receptor here comes from a human donor with chronic lymphocytic leukemia. Both conserved end residues are part of each CDR3. Fields, in order: clone size, V gene, J gene, D gene, CDR3 protein, CDR3 DNA. The D gene is left open where the match is weak. A clone size is listed for some rows: how often the clone was seen (once, few, many), or a class if it is expanded.

>-|TRBV11-2|TRBJ1-2|-
CASSLPGRTNYGYTF
TGTGCCAGCAGCTTACCAGGCAGGACTAACTATGGCTACACCTTC
>-|TRBV5-1|TRBJ2-3|TRBD2
CASSSGTSGRVNTQYF
TGCGCCAGCAGCTCCGGGACTAGCGGGAGGGTAAATACGCAGTATTTT
>-|TRBV5-6|TRBJ2-5|-
CASSLRGRYQETQYF
TGTGCCAGCAGCCTGAGGGGACGTTATCAAGAGACCCAGTACTTC
>-|TRBV7-9|TRBJ2-5|TRBD2
CASSLTSGSPRGAETQYF
TGTGCCAGCAGCTTAACTAGCGGTTCCCCAAGGGGGGCGGAGACCCAGTACTTC
>-|TRBV29-1|TRBJ2-1|TRBD2
CSVRLAGEHNEQFF
TGCAGCGTGCGACTAGCGGGAGAACACAATGAGCAGTTCTTC
>-|TRBV7-2|TRBJ1-2|-
CASSSGRLYGYTF
TGTGCCAGCAGCTCGGGACGTCTCTATGGCTACACCTTC
>-|TRBV19|TRBJ2-2|-
CASSASNTGELFF
TGTGCCAGTAGTGCGTCTAACACCGGGGAGCTGTTTTTT
>-|TRBV18|TRBJ2-7|TRBD1
CASSPPVTGTGLYEQYF
TGTGCCAGCTCACCCCCGGTTACCGGGACAGGGCTCTACGAGCAGTACTTC
>-|TRBV6-4|TRBJ1-1|TRBD1
CASRARTGETEAFF
TGTGCCAGCAGAGCTAGGACAGGGGAGACTGAAGCTTTCTTT
>-|TRBV7-9|TRBJ2-7|-
CASSYSQGEQYF
TGTGCCAGCAGCTATTCTCAGGGCGAGCAGTACTTC
>-|TRBV6-5|TRBJ2-7|TRBD2
CASGRLAGGGEQYF
TGTGCCAGCGGGAGACTAGCGGGAGGCGGCGAGCAGTACTTC
>-|TRBV5-1|TRBJ1-1|TRBD1
CASTTGTGVNTEAFF
TGCGCCAGCACCACCGGGACAGGGGTGAACACTGAAGCTTTCTTT
>-|TRBV6-5|TRBJ1-3|-
CASSSDRNTIYF
TGTGCCAGCAGTTCCGACCGAAACACCATATATTTT
>-|TRBV18|TRBJ2-2|-
CASSPGLTPTLGELFF
TGTGCCAGCTCACCAGGCTTAACACCCACCCTCGGGGAGCTGTTTTTT
>-|TRBV28|TRBJ2-2|-
CASSLSGTGTGELFF
TGTGCCAGCAGTTTAAGCGGGACAGGCACCGGGGAGCTGTTTTTT
>-|TRBV27|TRBJ2-1|-
CASSPGLLGVEQFF
TGTGCCAGCAGTCCGGGACTCCTTGGGGTGGAGCAGTTCTTC
>few|TRBV7-3|TRBJ2-3|-
CASSSQGGTQYF
TGTGCCAGCAGCTCTCAGGGGGGTACGCAGTATTTT
>-|TRBV7-9|TRBJ1-1|TRBD1
CASSYSGGQVAFF
TGTGCCAGCAGCTATTCAGGGGGACAGGTGGCTTTCTTT
>-|TRBV4-3|TRBJ1-1|-
CASSQPGDTEAFF
TGCGCCAGCAGCCAGCCCGGGGACACTGAAGCTTTCTTT
>-|TRBV11-2|TRBJ2-2|-
CASSYTRGNTGELFF
TGTGCCAGCAGCTATACCCGGGGCAACACCGGGGAGCTGTTTTTT
>-|TRBV5-1|TRBJ1-5|TRBD1
CASSLTGASNQPQHF
TGCGCCAGCAGCTTGACAGGGGCGTCAAATCAGCCCCAGCATTTT
>once|TRBV6-6|TRBJ2-2|-
CASTKGGGETGELFF
TGTGCCAGCACCAAGGGAGGGGGCGAAACCGGGGAGCTGTTTTTT
>few|TRBV18|TRBJ2-7|TRBD2
CASSSGLGYEQYF
TGTGCCAGCTCATCGGGACTAGGGTACGAGCAGTACTTC
>-|TRBV5-1|TRBJ2-1|-
CANLLPGNSYNEQFF
TGCGCCAACCTGCTACCCGGGAACTCCTACAATGAGCAGTTCTTC
>few|TRBV7-9|TRBJ2-5|TRBD2
CASSIQLAGGETQYF
TGTGCCAGCAGCATCCAACTAGCGGGAGGCGAGACCCAGTACTTC
>-|TRBV11-2|TRBJ2-5|TRBD1
CASSVGDRGGETQYF
TGTGCCAGCAGCGTCGGGGACAGGGGAGGCGAGACCCAGTACTTC
>-|TRBV28|TRBJ2-7|TRBD1
CASSFQDRRSYEQYF
TGTGCCAGCAGTTTCCAGGACAGGCGTTCCTACGAGCAGTACTTC
>-|TRBV6-6|TRBJ2-1|-
CASSYFDSGNEQFF
TGTGCCAGCAGTTACTTCGACTCCGGCAATGAACAGTTCTTC
>few|TRBV2|TRBJ2-1|TRBD1
CASRPGGSSYNEQFF
TGTGCCAGCAGACCAGGGGGCAGCTCCTACAATGAGCAGTTCTTC
>-|TRBV2|TRBJ2-7|TRBD1
CASSEALGQREQYF
TGTGCCAGCAGTGAAGCGCTGGGACAGCGCGAGCAGTACTTC
>-|TRBV5-1|TRBJ1-1|-
CASSLAWGGEAFF
TGCGCCAGCAGCTTGGCTTGGGGAGGTGAAGCTTTCTTT
>few|TRBV28|TRBJ1-3|-
CASSFSTLDRRGGNTIYF
TGTGCCAGCAGTTTCTCCACCCTAGACCGGAGGGGTGGAAACACCATATATTTT
>-|TRBV7-2|TRBJ1-1|-
CASSTVLNTEAFF
TGTGCCAGCAGCACAGTCCTGAACACTGAAGCTTTCTTT
>few|TRBV29-1|TRBJ1-2|-
CSAGHLLDGYTF
TGCAGCGCTGGACACCTCTTGGATGGCTACACCTTC
>-|TRBV30|TRBJ2-3|-
CAWSATPAGPGTDTQYF
TGTGCCTGGAGTGCCACCCCTGCGGGACCGGGCACAGATACGCAGTATTTT
>-|TRBV29-1|TRBJ2-2|-
CSVSGVGSTGELFF
TGCAGCGTATCAGGGGTAGGGAGCACCGGGGAGCTGTTTTTT
>-|TRBV9|TRBJ2-7|TRBD2
CASSSPLGSGSYEQYF
TGTGCCAGCAGCTCCCCCCTGGGTAGCGGGAGTTACGAGCAGTACTTC
>-|TRBV9|TRBJ2-1|-
CASSATDQREQFF
TGTGCCAGCAGCGCCACAGATCAGAGAGAGCAGTTCTTC
>few|TRBV10-3|TRBJ1-5|-
CAISDDNNQPQHF
TGTGCCATCAGTGATGACAACAATCAGCCCCAGCATTTT
>-|TRBV7-2|TRBJ1-4|-
CASSLMMAGITNEKLFF
TGTGCCAGCAGCTTGATGATGGCAGGGATAACTAATGAAAAACTGTTTTTT
>-|TRBV11-1|TRBJ2-3|TRBD2
CASSSGRGRGTDTQYF
TGTGCCAGCAGCTCCGGGCGAGGGAGGGGCACAGATACGCAGTATTTT
>-|TRBV28|TRBJ2-1|-
CASRTQYNEQFF
TGTGCCAGCAGGACCCAGTACAATGAGCAGTTCTTC
>-|TRBV6-1|TRBJ2-7|-
CASSEAYDREQYF
TGTGCCAGCAGTGAAGCGTACGACCGCGAGCAGTACTTC
>-|TRBV27|TRBJ2-2|-
CASRPQGAGELFF
TGTGCCAGCAGACCCCAAGGGGCCGGGGAGCTGTTTTTT
>-|TRBV28|TRBJ1-5|-
CASSLPAENQPQHF
TGTGCCAGCAGTTTACCGGCAGAGAATCAGCCCCAGCATTTT
>-|TRBV10-3|TRBJ2-7|TRBD1
CAISESGQGLSEQYF
TGTGCCATCAGTGAGTCGGGACAGGGATTGAGCGAGCAGTACTTC
>few|TRBV27|TRBJ1-2|-
CASSLRRGYGYTF
TGTGCCAGCAGTTTGCGGAGGGGCTATGGCTACACCTTC
>few|TRBV5-1|TRBJ1-1|TRBD1
CASSWTGGATEAFF
TGCGCCAGCAGCTGGACAGGAGGTGCCACTGAAGCTTTCTTT
>-|TRBV9|TRBJ2-7|-
CASSPRHDPSDEQYF
TGTGCCAGCAGCCCCCGCCACGACCCTTCGGACGAGCAGTACTTC
>-|TRBV7-2|TRBJ2-7|TRBD2
CASSLALGSGSSNEQYF
TGTGCCAGCAGCTTAGCCTTAGGGAGCGGGAGTTCCAACGAGCAGTACTTC
>once|TRBV19|TRBJ2-7|TRBD1
CASSPGTASSYEQYF
TGTGCCAGTTCCCCCGGGACAGCGAGCTCCTACGAGCAGTACTTC
>-|TRBV29-1|TRBJ2-1|-
CSVEVGGPIGANEQFF
TGCAGCGTTGAAGTGGGTGGCCCGATCGGGGCCAATGAGCAGTTCTTC
>once|TRBV30|TRBJ2-1|-
CAIEGGISSYNEQFF
TGTGCTATCGAAGGCGGGATCAGCTCCTACAATGAGCAGTTCTTC
>-|TRBV19|TRBJ2-2|-
CASSITLRDRTGELFF
TGTGCCAGTAGTATAACCTTAAGGGATCGAACCGGGGAGCTGTTTTTT
>few|TRBV7-9|TRBJ2-7|-
CASSIAIHEQYF
TGTGCCAGCAGCATAGCGATCCACGAGCAGTACTTC